This T cell receptor (beta chain) was obtained from a study of Graves' ophthalmopathy and Graves' hyperthyroidism. Background on the study: Before any treatment was given, at initial diagnosis, peripheral blood was collected. Overall study findings and caveats: Sensitivity of around 86% and specificity of approximately 76% were achieved when a 13-signature model separated ophthalmopathy from stable hyperthyroidism.

Germline assignment: CDR1 DFQATT and CDR2 SNEGSKA (reference sequence). CDR3 size: 11 residues. RNA transcripts served as template for amplifying TCR beta CDR3 sequences. HTBI primers were used in a first-round RT-PCR, which preceded a second-round multiplex PCR. TCRdb redid the calling of the multiplex PCR reads with MiXCR, one entry per CDR3 protein. The sample includes more than 300,000 distinct CDR3 sequences, 15% of them seen just once. Regarding this clonotype: The antigen is not known. The junction shows a germline mismatch at one end, possibly a read error.

The sequencing sample was made of peripheral blood. The sequence derives from a woman between 18 and 29 years old with stable Graves' hyperthyroidism. The chain combines TRBV20-1 with TRBJ2-7; D unclear. The CDR3 loop reads CSARDSYERYF. CDR3 bases: TGCAGTGCTAGAGATTCCTACGAGCGGTACTTC.